The 28 T cell receptor beta chains below all came from one sample that was sequenced in a study of blood T cell repertoires in COVID-19. Sequencing used immunoSEQ multiplex PCR; TCRdb keeps in-frame clones, though not all of them. Of almost 70,000 clones in the sample, about 88% were seen once. Input material: peripheral blood. These receptors came from a woman aged 45-59 years with active COVID-19.

CDR3 coding DNA: TGTGCCAGCAGCCAAGCGGTTCCAGCGGGAGTGGGCACCGGGGAGCTGTTTTTT. Its translation is CASSQAVPAGVGTGELFF. This chain links TRBV4-2 with TRBJ2-2, with 8 bases identical to TRBD2. This CDR3 has 18 residues. V lost 1 base, J lost 4 bases, and 11 bases stayed unmatched. Germline V gives CDR1 LGHNA, CDR2 YNFKEQ.

This rearrangement joins TRBV29-1 to TRBJ1-1, with D unclear. V dropped 4 bases and J dropped 6 bases, with 9 bases sitting between them. This CDR3 region has 11 residues. The V gene's germline CDR1 is SQVTM and CDR2 ANQGSEA. In DNA, the CDR3 is TGCAGCGTTGGAGGTAAGGCTGAAGCTTTCTTT. Protein sequence: CSVGGKAEAFF.

This chain joins TRBV28 and TRBJ1-6; 8 positions match TRBD1. CDR1 MDHEN and CDR2 SYDVKM come from the germline V gene. The length of the CDR3 is 16 residues. Losses at the gene ends were 0 bases for V and 7 bases for J; bases not matched to a gene: 5. DNA of the CDR3: TGTGCCAGCAGTTTATGGGGACCAGGGGGCAATTCACCCCTCCACTTT. Its translation: CASSLWGPGGNSPLHF.

The rearrangement uses TRBV20-1 and TRBJ2-7; D not resolved. CDR3 length equals 12 residues. V lost 3 bases and J lost 2, with 8 bases in between. Germline values: CDR1 DFQATT, CDR2 SNEGSKA (reference sequence). In DNA, the CDR3 is TGCAGTGCTAGTCAGGATACCTACGAGCAGTACTTC. Encoded protein: CSASQDTYEQYF.

CDR3 bases: TGTGCCAGCAGCGTAGGAGTCCAGGGGAACACCGGGGAGCTGTTTTTT. Protein: CASSVGVQGNTGELFF. This chain uses TRBV9 with TRBJ2-2, with D perhaps TRBD1 (5 bases). The V end was cut by 0 bases, the J end by 1 base, with 10 bases between. This CDR3 is 16 amino acids long. In germline, CDR1 is SGDLS, CDR2 YYNGEE.

Comments on this clone: At the DNA level, this CDR3 is encoded by other sequences in the same sample as well. The chain has TRBV7-8 and TRBJ1-2; a possible D gene is TRBD1 (5 bases). This CDR3 is built from 12 residues. Looked up from germline, CDR1 is SGHVS and CDR2 is FQNEAQ. The V end was cut by 5 bases, the J end by 8 bases, with 12 bases between. CDR3 bases: TGTGCCAGCAGCCCCGGGGGGGGAGGCTACACCTTC. Translating it yields CASSPGGGGYTF.

The chain has TRBV9 and TRBJ1-6; 7 bases fit TRBD1. The CDR3 is made up of 13 amino acids. V shed 4 bases, J shed 9 bases, and the junction held 4 bases outside the gene matches. From germline, CDR1 is SGDLS and CDR2 YYNGEE. The CDR3 region is CASSPGQFSPLHF. Here the CDR3 DNA reads TGTGCCAGCAGCCCGGGACAGTTTTCACCCCTCCACTTT.

The chain combines TRBV5-5 with TRBJ1-2; maybe TRBD1 (6 bases). The germline V gene has CDR1 SGHKS and CDR2 YYEKEE (reference sequence). V lost 7 bases, J lost 2 bases, and 12 bases lay in between. The CDR3 covers 13 residues. The CDR3 DNA reads as TGTGCCAGCGGCATTAGGGGGAACTATGGCTACACCTTC. Protein: CASGIRGNYGYTF.

This sequence joins TRBV6-4 and TRBJ2-1; a possible D gene is TRBD2 (5 bases). V dropped 4 bases and J dropped 3 bases, with 13 bases sitting between them. Germline lookup yields CDR1 MRHNA and CDR2 SNTAGT. CDR3 size: 15 residues. CDR3 amino acids: CASSAESGGYNEQFF. CDR3 nucleotide sequence: TGTGCCAGCAGTGCTGAGAGCGGCGGCTACAATGAGCAGTTCTTC.

The V gene is TRBV4-1, the J gene TRBJ2-1; TRBD2 matches 7 bases. With 4 bases clipped from V and 14 bases from J, the junction kept 11 bases outside the gene matches. The CDR3 is 13 residues long. Germline CDR1 MGHRA, CDR2 YSYEKL. CDR3 loop: CASSLGPREVEFF. The CDR3 nucleotides are TGCGCCAGCAGCCTTGGACCCCGGGAGGTGGAGTTCTTC.

The chain is built from TRBV5-1 and TRBJ2-2; 16 nucleotides match TRBD2. J gave up 2 bases and V 5 bases, and 12 bases lay outside the gene matches. Germline CDR1 SGHRS, CDR2 YFSETQ. The CDR3 contains 20 residues. Here the CDR3 DNA reads TGCGCCAGCAGGGATCCCCGCGGGACTAGCGGGAGGGAAAACACCGGGGAGCTGTTTTTT. It translates to CASRDPRGTSGRENTGELFF.

The chain couples TRBV7-3 to TRBJ1-1; TRBD1 might be the D (5 bases). Trimming shortened V by 1 base and J by 3 bases, and 12 bases separated the two germline ends. Per germline, CDR1 SGHTA and CDR2 FQGTGA. This CDR3 has 15 residues. CDR3 in amino acids: CASSLSSGLDTEAFF. Here the CDR3 DNA reads TGTGCCAGCAGCTTAAGCTCAGGGCTGGACACTGAAGCTTTCTTT. The full variable domain, rest sourced from reference TRBV7-3 and TRBJ1-1, is GAGVSQTPSNKVTEKGKYVELRCDPISGHTALYWYRQSLGQGPEFLIYFQGTGAADDSGLPNDRFFAVRPEGSVSTLKIQRTERGDSAVYLCASSLSSGLDTEAFFGQGTRLTVV.

This clone was seen a single time. The rearrangement links TRBV6-6 to TRBJ2-3; 7 positions agree with TRBD2. The CDR3 consists of 12 residues. Germline CDR1 is MNHNY and CDR2 is SVGAGI (reference sequence). The junction had 2 bases not matched to a gene; V was cut back by 7 bases and J by 4 bases. Here the CDR3 DNA reads TGTGCCAGCAAAAGCGGGGCAGATACGCAGTATTTT. Encoded protein: CASKSGADTQYF.

The chain joins TRBV14 to TRBJ2-7, with 7 positions matching TRBD2. Per germline, CDR1 SGHDN and CDR2 FVKESK. There are 15 residues in the CDR3. J lost 3 bases, V lost 1 base, and 6 bases had no gene match. CDR3 residues: CASSQAASGHYEQYF. The CDR3 nucleotides are TGTGCCAGCAGCCAAGCGGCTAGCGGCCACTACGAGCAGTACTTC.

V usage is TRBV19 and J usage is TRBJ1-6, with TRBD1 matching over 7 bases. CDR3 length: 15 amino acids. The V segment lost 3 bases and the J segment 8 bases; nucleotides outside the gene matches: 7. CDR1 is LNHDA, CDR2 SQIVND, per germline (reference sequence). The CDR3 coding sequence is TGTGCCAGTAGTATGAAGGGACAGTTCGATTCACCCCTCCACTTT. This gives the protein CASSMKGQFDSPLHF.

This clone was found a few times. The chain is built from TRBV6-4 and TRBJ2-3, with 12 positions matching TRBD2. The V segment lost 4 bases and the J segment 6 bases; nucleotides outside the gene matches: 5. The CDR3 has 15 residues. The V gene's germline CDR1 is MRHNA and CDR2 SNTAGT. The CDR3 nucleotides are TGTGCCAGCAGTGCTAGCGGGAGGGGATCGGATACGCAGTATTTT. Protein: CASSASGRGSDTQYF.

CDR3 in DNA: TGCGCCAGCAGCTTGGAGGGAGGGAACTATGGCTACACCTTC. Its translation is CASSLEGGNYGYTF. The chain is built from TRBV5-1 and TRBJ1-2; D remains ambiguous. Germline CDR1 and CDR2: SGHRS and YFSETQ. The CDR3 is 14 amino acids. The V and J ends lost 0 bases and 2 bases respectively, with 8 bases between them.

The genes are TRBV2 and TRBJ2-5; tentatively, D is TRBD2 (6 bases). CDR3 length: 14 residues. Germline CDR1 is SNHLY and CDR2 is FYNNEI. V lost 1 base to trimming and J lost 3 bases, with 9 bases between them. CDR3 in DNA: TGTGCCAGCAGTGAAGGGAGGGAGGAAGAGACCCAGTACTTC. Amino acid sequence: CASSEGREEETQYF. Using reference TRBV2 and TRBJ2-5 for the parts outside the CDR3, the full variable domain is EPEVTQTPSHQVTQMGQEVILRCVPISNHLYFYWYRQILGQKVEFLVSFYNNEISEKSEIFDDQFSVERPDGSNFTLKIRSTKLEDSAMYFCASSEGREEETQYFGPGTRLLVL.

This rearrangement joins TRBV6-5 to TRBJ2-5; possible D gene TRBD2, 6 bases. The DNA matches TRBJ2-7 better at its end, which makes the J call doubtful. The CDR3 extends over 15 amino acids. Looked up from germline, CDR1 is MNHEY and CDR2 is SVGAGI. The DNA of the CDR3 is TGTGCCAGCAGTTACGATGTCGGGGGAGTGTACGAGCAGTACTTC. It codes for CASSYDVGGVYEQYF.

This chain links TRBV4-1 with TRBJ2-7; 8 nucleotides match TRBD1. There are 16 residues in the CDR3. Trimming removed 0 bases from V and 2 bases from J; junction bases left unmatched: 6. CDR1 and CDR2 (germline): MGHRA, YSYEKL. CDR3 protein: CASSQEGTGPPYEQYF. CDR3 sequence (DNA): TGCGCCAGCAGCCAAGAAGGGACAGGCCCTCCCTACGAGCAGTACTTC.

The chain employs TRBV27 and TRBJ2-7; no clear D gene. The CDR3 sequence is 13 residues long. The V and J ends lost 5 bases and 0 bases respectively, with 8 bases between them. In germline, CDR1 is MNHEY, CDR2 SMNVEV (reference sequence). The CDR3 loop is CASSLTPSYEQYF. In nucleotides, the CDR3 is TGTGCCAGCAGTCTCACACCCTCCTACGAGCAGTACTTC.

Comments on this clone: Distinct nucleotide sequences in the sample also encode this CDR3. The rearrangement links TRBV10-2 to TRBJ2-7, with a weak D call TRBD1 (6 bases). Per the germline V gene, CDR1 is WSHSY and CDR2 is SAAADI. V gave up 6 bases and J gave up 4 bases, with 10 bases separating them. This CDR3 has 12 residues. CDR3 protein: CASRGRGYEQYF. CDR3 nucleotide sequence: TGCGCCAGCAGGGGCAGGGGTTACGAGCAGTACTTC.

This chain uses TRBV9 with TRBJ2-3; 8 bases match TRBD2. J lost 3 bases, V lost 3 bases, and 6 bases had no gene match. The CDR3 runs 15 residues. Germline V gives CDR1 SGDLS, CDR2 YYNGEE. Here the CDR3 reads CASSAAGGHTDTQYF. CDR3 bases: TGTGCCAGCAGCGCCGCGGGGGGCCATACAGATACGCAGTATTTT.

In DNA, the CDR3 is TGTGCCAGCGGGCGGGGGACTAATGAAAAACTGTTTTTT. As protein: CASGRGTNEKLFF. The chain employs TRBV2 and TRBJ1-4; TRBD1 is a possible D gene (5 bases). The CDR3 runs 13 residues. The V end was cut by 8 bases, the J end by 2 bases, with 9 bases between. Germline CDR1 and CDR2: SNHLY and FYNNEI.

The chain is built from TRBV5-1 and TRBJ2-1; 11 nucleotides line up with TRBD2. CDR3 length: 14 residues. J lost 10 bases, V lost 4 bases, and 7 bases had no gene match. CDR1 is SGHRS and CDR2 is YFSETQ in the germline V gene. CDR3: CASSPGLAAIEQFF. The CDR3 nucleotides read TGCGCCAGCAGCCCGGGACTAGCGGCCATCGAGCAGTTCTTC.

V usage is TRBV5-8 and J usage is TRBJ1-6; tentative D call: TRBD1 (5 bases). The CDR3 runs 16 residues. V lost 1 base and J lost 8, with 16 bases in between. CDR1 and CDR2 (germline): SGHTS, YDEGEE. The CDR3 sequence: CASSLKSRQIHSPLHF. The CDR3 DNA reads TGTGCCAGCAGCTTGAAATCCCGACAGATACATTCACCCCTCCACTTT.

The chain uses TRBV29-1 and TRBJ2-5, with 9 bases that match TRBD1. Germline lookup yields CDR1 SQVTM and CDR2 ANQGSEA. V was clipped by 5 bases and J by 3 bases; unmatched bases: 4. The CDR3 covers 13 residues. The DNA for the CDR3 is TGCAGCGTTACCCGGGACAGGGAAGAGACCCAGTACTTC. This translates into CSVTRDREETQYF.

The rearrangement links TRBV7-8 to TRBJ2-3; TRBD2 might be the D (5 bases). The V gene's germline CDR1 is SGHVS and CDR2 FQNEAQ. Trimming stripped 0 bases from V and 0 bases from J, with 13 bases between. The CDR3 covers 17 residues. The CDR3 sequence: CASSLALARRSTDTQYF. The CDR3, as DNA: TGTGCCAGCAGCTTAGCGTTGGCGCGGAGGAGCACAGATACGCAGTATTTT.